These T cell receptor beta chains were read from a single sample in a study of blood T cell repertoires in COVID-19. This table comes from immunoSEQ multiplex PCR, and its TCRdb copy is limited to in-frame clones, with some not included. The sample has about 120,000 clones; 87% are singletons. What was sequenced was peripheral blood. These receptors were collected from a woman aged 65 to 85 with acute or convalescent COVID-19. CDR3s include the opening cysteine and the closing phenylalanine or tryptophan. D genes are given only for firm matches. Clone size is shown for a subset of rows, as once, few, many or a class of expanded clone.

v_call	j_call	d_call	clone_size	cdr3_nt	cdr3_aa
TRBV24-1	TRBJ1-2	-	-	TGTGCCACCAGTGGAACAGACCTTTATGGCTACACCTTC	CATSGTDLYGYTF
TRBV6-5	TRBJ1-1	-	-	TGTGCCAGCAGTTACTCAGGGGTCAGGGGCGTTGATGAAGCTTTCTTT	CASSYSGVRGVDEAFF
TRBV19	TRBJ1-5	-	-	TGTGCCAGTAGTATAGAAGGGACTGGGCAGCCCCAGCATTTT	CASSIEGTGQPQHF
TRBV30	TRBJ1-5	TRBD1	-	TGTGCCTGGAGTAGGGACAGGGGACAGCCCCAGCATTTT	CAWSRDRGQPQHF
TRBV7-9	TRBJ1-2	TRBD1	-	TGTGCCAGCAGCTACGGGACAGGGGATGGCTACACCTTC	CASSYGTGDGYTF
TRBV5-1	TRBJ2-5	TRBD2	-	TGCGCCAGCAGCTACCGGGGGGAACTAGCGGGGTTTGGAGAGACCCAGTACTTC	CASSYRGELAGFGETQYF
TRBV5-4	TRBJ2-5	-	-	TGTGCCAGCAGCATAGGACTCCTTTCAGCAGAGACCCAGTACTTC	CASSIGLLSAETQYF
TRBV2	TRBJ1-5	-	-	TGTGCCAGCAGAGGGGAATTGAATCAGCCCCAGCATTTT	CASRGELNQPQHF
TRBV6-5	TRBJ1-6	TRBD1	few	TGTGCCAGCAGGGGGACAGGGAGTCCGGGATCACCCCTCCACTTT	CASRGTGSPGSPLHF
TRBV6-5	TRBJ1-1	TRBD1	-	TGTGCCAGCGTACGCGGACAGGGGCTTACTGAAGCTTTCTTT	CASVRGQGLTEAFF
TRBV19	TRBJ1-2	-	-	TGTGCCAGTAGTATAGTTGACCCCTGGAGTGGCTACACCTTC	CASSIVDPWSGYTF
TRBV12-3/TRBV12-4	TRBJ1-2	TRBD1	-	TGTGCCAGCAGTAGGGGACAGCCCTATGGCTACACCTTC	CASSRGQPYGYTF
TRBV11-1	TRBJ2-7	-	-	TGTGCCAGCAGGGAAGCCGGGACACCATCCTACGAGCAGTACTTC	CASREAGTPSYEQYF
TRBV7-2	TRBJ1-5	TRBD1	-	TGTGCCAGCAGTCAGGGGGAACAGCCCCAGCATTTT	CASSQGEQPQHF
TRBV19	TRBJ1-1	-	-	TGTGCCAGCAGGGACAACGAAGCTTTCTTT	CASRDNEAFF
TRBV11-2	TRBJ1-5	TRBD1	-	TGTGCCAGCAGCTTAGAAGGGACAGGCAATCAGCCCCAGCATTTT	CASSLEGTGNQPQHF
TRBV5-6	TRBJ1-1	-	-	TGTGCCAGCAGCTTATCAGGGGTTTATTGGGCGAACACTGAAGCTTTCTTT	CASSLSGVYWANTEAFF
TRBV11-2	TRBJ2-1	-	-	TGTGCCAGCAGCTCCCTGGGGGGCTCCTACAATGAGCAGTTCTTC	CASSSLGGSYNEQFF
TRBV9	TRBJ1-3	TRBD1	-	TGTGCCAGCAGCGTACTGGCAGGGGGGGGAAACACCATATATTTT	CASSVLAGGGNTIYF
TRBV5-1	TRBJ1-4	-	-	TGCGCCAGCAGCTTGGCCGTGGGGGCGCGCGGTAATGAAAAACTGTTTTTT	CASSLAVGARGNEKLFF
TRBV18	TRBJ1-2	-	-	TGTGCCAGCTCAAGCGGGGGTGGCTATGGCTACACCTTC	CASSSGGGYGYTF
TRBV10-3	TRBJ2-2	-	once	TGTGCCACCGGATTACAGGGAGGGACCGGGGAGCTGTTTTTT	CATGLQGGTGELFF
TRBV10-1	TRBJ2-7	TRBD1	-	TGCGCCAGCAGTGAATCCGGGACAGAGTTAGACGAGCAGTACTTC	CASSESGTELDEQYF
TRBV5-1	TRBJ2-7	TRBD1	-	TGCGCCAGCAGACCCGGGACAGGGGTGGGCGAGCAGTACTTC	CASRPGTGVGEQYF
TRBV12-3/TRBV12-4	TRBJ1-5	TRBD1	-	TGTGCCAGCAGTGACAGGGCGGCTCGGCCCCAGCATTTT	CASSDRAARPQHF
TRBV9	TRBJ1-2	TRBD1	-	TGTGCCAGCAGCGTAGACAGGGGGAACTATGGCTACACCTTC	CASSVDRGNYGYTF
TRBV3-1/TRBV3-2	TRBJ1-4	-	-	TGTGCCAGCAGCCAAGATGTCGGGGTCGGCGAAAAACTGTTTTTT	CASSQDVGVGEKLFF
TRBV29-1	TRBJ1-2	-	-	TGCAGCGTTGAAGAGGGAGGGGACACCTTCTATGGCTACACCTTC	CSVEEGGDTFYGYTF
TRBV6-2/TRBV6-3	TRBJ1-6	TRBD1	-	TGTGCCAGCAGCTCCCCCAGGGGGGATTCACCCCTCCACTTT	CASSSPRGDSPLHF
TRBV4-2	TRBJ1-1	-	-	TGTGCCAGCAGCAGGTCCTGGGGTGACAGTGAAGCTTTCTTT	CASSRSWGDSEAFF
TRBV18	TRBJ2-5	TRBD2	once	TGTGCCAGCTCACCTTACAGACGAGCGGGGGCCCAAGAGACCCAGTACTTC	CASSPYRRAGAQETQYF
TRBV28	TRBJ1-1	TRBD1	-	TGTGCCAGCAGTCTCGGACAGGGGTTTAGGACTGAAGCTTTCTTT	CASSLGQGFRTEAFF
TRBV28	TRBJ1-6	TRBD1	-	TGTGCCGGCTCGGGACAGGGAAATTCACCCCTCCACTTT	CAGSGQGNSPLHF
TRBV11-2	TRBJ2-7	TRBD2	-	TGTGCCAGCAGTTCAACTAGCGGCCTTAGCTCCTACGAGCAGTACTTC	CASSSTSGLSSYEQYF
TRBV6-5	TRBJ1-5	-	once	TGTGCCAGCACTCCTCGGGAAAATCAGCCCCAGCATTTT	CASTPRENQPQHF
TRBV9	TRBJ1-2	TRBD1	-	TGTGCCAGCAGCACGGGACAGGAAGGGGTCGGCTACACCTTC	CASSTGQEGVGYTF